This T cell receptor beta chain was captured in a study of CD8 T cells in ankylosing spondylitis. Making use of molecular barcodes, quantitative 5'-RACE generated TCR beta libraries. TCRdb re-analysed the 5' RACE reads in MiXCR, keeping a single row per CDR3 protein. The profile shows around 490,000 distinct CDR3 sequences, approximately 5.3% of them singletons. With 4 bases clipped from V and 0 bases from J, the junction kept 10 bases outside the gene matches. CDR3 length: 17 amino acids. Germline lookup yields CDR1 SGHRS and CDR2 YFSETQ. With respect to this clonotype: Its antigen is not known.

Study findings and constraints: Several highly homologous variants formed a TCR beta motif that appeared characteristic of ankylosing spondylitis blood. Previously reported in reactive arthritis synovial fluid and blood were some of the motif variants. There was reportedly significant enrichment of clones that were disease-linked in matched ankylosing spondylitis synovial fluid.

This sequence joins TRBV5-1 and TRBJ2-4, with 7 bases that match TRBD2. Sequencing was carried out using blood, either unsorted or a sorted T cell fraction (not recorded which). This sequence was found in a male donor with ankylosing spondylitis. The CDR3 region is CASSARLARGAKNIQYF. DNA for the CDR3: TGCGCCAGCAGCGCTCGACTAGCCCGTGGAGCCAAAAACATTCAGTACTTC.